Included here is one T cell receptor beta chain sequence, with context. TCRdb redid the calling of the 5' RACE reads with MiXCR, one entry per CDR3 protein. The data show around 530,000 distinct CDR3 sequences, with over 12% seen just once and around 0.4% held by the top ten. The CDR3 consists of 15 residues. Germline V gives CDR1 DFQATT, CDR2 SNEGSKA (reference sequence). Between the trimmed V and J ends, which lost 5 bases and 7 bases, there was a span of 21 bases. These data come from a study of identical twins. These data were also filed under a second study, of yellow fever vaccine responses in identical twins.

The chain uses TRBV20-1 and TRBJ2-1; D not certain. This receptor was taken from a woman aged 18-30 years in good health. Sequenced sample: CD4+ T cells sorted from blood. The CDR3 sequence is CSAARLEEPWNEQFF. CDR3 coding DNA: TGCAGTGCTGCTCGCTTAGAAGAACCGTGGAATGAGCAGTTCTTC.